These 32 T cell receptor beta chains were sequenced from one sample in a study of identifying expanded T cells in peripheral blood. Clones were read by immunoSEQ multiplex PCR, and TCRdb kept only the in-frame ones, dropping some. The data hold 50,000 to 65,000 clones, with approximately 90% observed a single time. The sequenced material came from blood. These receptors were taken from a person aged 18 to 75 in good health.

The DNA for the CDR3 is TGTGCCAGCGAGAAGGGATGGGGCGGAATAGGTGGGGCCTACGAGCAGTACTTC. This sequence encodes CASEKGWGGIGGAYEQYF. The chain joins TRBV28 to TRBJ2-7; perhaps TRBD1 as D (5 bases). Trimming removed 8 bases at V and 2 bases at J, with 28 bases between. CDR1 is MDHEN, CDR2 SYDVKM, per germline. This CDR3 region has 18 residues.

V gene TRBV2 combines with J gene TRBJ1-6; maybe TRBD1 (6 bases). Trimming took off 1 base at V and 9 bases at J, with 10 bases between the two ends. Germline-derived CDR1 and CDR2 are SNHLY and FYNNEI. This CDR3 has 14 residues. CDR3 nucleotides: TGTGCCAGCAGTGAAGTAAGGGGGAGTTCACCCCTCCACTTT. This gives the protein CASSEVRGSSPLHF.

The gene calls are TRBV18 and TRBJ1-1, with D possibly being TRBD1 (6 bases). Germline CDR1 KGHSH, CDR2 LQKENI. The CDR3 runs to 13 residues. Trimming removed 0 bases at V and 6 bases at J, with 8 bases between. CDR3 in DNA: TGTGCCAGCTCACCACCGGGGGGCGCTGAAGCTTTCTTT. Its translation: CASSPPGGAEAFF.

J is TRBJ1-6 and V is TRBV7-2; 11 bases line up with TRBD1. The germline CDR1 and CDR2 sequences are SGHTA and FQGNSA. CDR3 length equals 15 residues. V gave up 4 bases and J gave up 6 bases; unmatched junction bases: 2. CDR3 in amino acids: CASSSDRGPNSPLHF. The CDR3 DNA sequence: TGTGCCAGCAGCTCGGACAGGGGGCCTAATTCACCCCTCCACTTT.

The V and J genes are TRBV9 and TRBJ2-5, with 7 positions matching TRBD1. Germline trimming cut 3 bases from V and 1 base from J; bases unmatched to any gene: 9. Germline values: CDR1 SGDLS, CDR2 YYNGEE. This CDR3 spans 16 amino acids. CDR3 bases: TGTGCCAGCAGCGGCACCGGGACAGCCGGCCAAGAGACCCAGTACTTC. This sequence encodes CASSGTGTAGQETQYF.

V usage is TRBV13 and J usage is TRBJ2-1; the match to TRBD2 covers 16 bases. The J segment lost 10 bases and the V segment lost 5 bases, leaving 11 bases of the junction unmatched. In germline, CDR1 is PRHDT, CDR2 FYEKMQ (reference sequence). There are 17 residues in the CDR3. CDR3 protein: CASSPKGTSGGVAEQFF. The CDR3 DNA sequence: TGTGCCAGCAGCCCCAAGGGGACTAGCGGGGGGGTGGCGGAGCAGTTCTTC.

The V and J genes are TRBV11-1 and TRBJ2-7; D is ambiguous. From germline, CDR1 is SGHAT and CDR2 FQDESV (reference sequence). The CDR3 extends over 13 amino acids. V was clipped by 5 bases and J by 3 bases, with 11 bases between them. CDR3 loop: CASSRQVNYEQYF. The DNA for the CDR3 is TGTGCCAGCAGCCGCCAAGTTAACTACGAGCAGTACTTC.

The chain has TRBV19 and TRBJ2-2; the D is unclear. Trimming shortened V by 3 bases and J by 7 bases, and 9 bases separated the two germline ends. CDR1 and CDR2 (germline): LNHDA, SQIVND (reference sequence). The CDR3 is 13 residues long. The DNA for the CDR3 is TGTGCCAGTAGTATCTTTCCCGACGGGGAGCTGTTTTTT. Protein sequence: CASSIFPDGELFF.

V usage is TRBV28 and J usage is TRBJ2-1, with 7 bases lining up with TRBD2. The CDR3 consists of 16 residues. V was pared by 4 bases and J by 5 bases, with 11 bases of the junction left unmatched. Germline CDR1 MDHEN, CDR2 SYDVKM. CDR3 sequence: CASSSLSSGGNNEQFF. The CDR3 DNA reads TGTGCCAGCAGTTCGTTGTCTAGCGGAGGGAACAATGAGCAGTTCTTC.

The gene calls are TRBV2 and TRBJ2-7; weak D call: TRBD2 (5 bases). The germline V gene encodes CDR1 SNHLY and CDR2 FYNNEI. V was cut by 6 bases and J by 5 bases, with 17 bases left in between. The CDR3 length is 14 residues. The CDR3 region is CASRAGISADEQYF. The CDR3 bases are TGTGCCAGCAGAGCCGGGATCTCAGCGGACGAGCAGTACTTC.

This clone was seen only once. The genes are TRBV5-6 and TRBJ2-5; TRBD2 matches 7 bases. The J segment lost 4 bases and the V segment lost 0 bases, leaving 3 bases of the junction unmatched. The germline CDR1 and CDR2 sequences are SGHDT and YYEEEE. CDR3 length equals 14 residues. CDR3 amino acids: CASSLVLAGETQYF. CDR3 in DNA: TGTGCCAGCAGCTTGGTTTTAGCGGGAGAGACCCAGTACTTC. Using reference TRBV5-6 and TRBJ2-5 for the parts outside the CDR3, the full variable domain is DAGVTQSPTHLIKTRGQQVTLRCSPKSGHDTVSWYQQALGQGPQFIFQYYEEEERQRGNFPDRFSGHQFPNYSSELNVNALLLGDSALYLCASSLVLAGETQYFGPGTRLLVL.

This chain connects TRBV28 to TRBJ2-7; possible D gene TRBD2, 6 bases. Per the germline V gene, CDR1 is MDHEN and CDR2 is SYDVKM. The CDR3 consists of 12 residues. V shed 2 bases and J shed 9 bases, with 11 bases lying between them. The DNA of the CDR3 is TGTGCCAGCAGTTTAGCGGGGCAACCGCAGTACTTC. Translation: CASSLAGQPQYF.

The rearrangement joins TRBV6-1 to TRBJ1-3; D may be TRBD1 (6 bases). Germline V lookup: CDR1 MNHNS, CDR2 SASEGT. The CDR3 sequence is 15 residues long. V was trimmed by 2 bases and J by 7 bases, leaving 15 bases between them. DNA of the CDR3: TGTGCCAGCAGTGAATCCCTCGGGACAAGTAACACCATATATTTT. It codes for CASSESLGTSNTIYF.

CDR3 DNA sequence: TGTGCCAGCAGTTACGGGGGGCGCGGATCTGGTGGCTACACCTTC. Translated, it gives CASSYGGRGSGGYTF. J is TRBJ1-2 and V is TRBV6-5; perhaps TRBD1 as D (6 bases). Germline assignment: CDR1 MNHEY and CDR2 SVGAGI. The CDR3 is 15 amino acids. V lost 2 bases and J 7 bases, leaving 17 bases between the germline ends.

This chain connects TRBV28 to TRBJ2-7, with TRBD1 matching over 7 bases. Trimming took 7 bases from V and 3 from J; bases not matched to a gene: 6. Looked up from germline, CDR1 is MDHEN and CDR2 is SYDVKM. The CDR3 sequence is 13 residues long. This CDR3 reads CASTGPGGYEQYF. DNA for the CDR3: TGTGCCAGCACGGGACCAGGGGGCTACGAGCAGTACTTC. Together with reference TRBV28 and TRBJ2-7, the CDR3 gives the full variable domain: DVKVTQSSRYLVKRTGEKVFLECVQDMDHENMFWYRQDPGLGLRLIYFSYDVKMKEKGDIPEGYSVSREKKERFSLILESASTNQTSMYLCASTGPGGYEQYFGPGTRLTVT.

This clone was picked up one time. The chain has TRBV6-1 and TRBJ1-2; TRBD1 agrees at 9 bases. V lost 4 bases, J lost 6 bases, and 9 bases stayed unmatched. Germline CDR1 and CDR2: MNHNS and SASEGT. This CDR3 is built from 15 residues. DNA for the CDR3: TGTGCCAGCAGTGGAGGGACAGGGTGGGTAGATGGCTACACCTTC. This gives the protein CASSGGTGWVDGYTF.

The chain links TRBV29-1 to TRBJ1-2; tentatively, D is TRBD1 (6 bases). Trimming took 4 bases from V and 8 from J, leaving 14 bases between them. Germline assignment: CDR1 SQVTM and CDR2 ANQGSEA. This CDR3 comprises 12 residues. The CDR3 loop reads CSVAGAEKGYTF. The CDR3 DNA is TGCAGCGTTGCGGGGGCGGAAAAAGGCTACACCTTC.

As for this clone: One end of the junction fails to match germline, which may point to a read error. The V call is TRBV7-9, the J call TRBJ2-3, with 10 bases fitting TRBD2. This CDR3 spans 18 amino acids. Germline assignment: CDR1 SEHNR and CDR2 FQNEAQ (reference sequence). The CDR3 DNA reads as TGTGTCAGCAGCTCGAGCGGGAGGGCCTATAGAAGCACAGATACGCAGTATTTT. It is translated as CVSSSSGRAYRSTDTQYF.

CDR3 DNA: TGTGCCAGCAGCCCCCGAGGGGGGGCGACAACTAATGAAAAACTGTTTTTT. Residues: CASSPRGGATTNEKLFF. The chain joins TRBV14 to TRBJ1-4, with D maybe TRBD1 (6 bases). CDR3 size: 17 residues. The ends were cut back, 4 bases at V and 0 bases at J, with 15 bases in the middle. Germline V lookup: CDR1 SGHDN, CDR2 FVKESK.

The sample holds one count of this clone. The rearrangement links TRBV10-3 to TRBJ1-3; no clear D. Looked up from germline, CDR1 is ENHRY and CDR2 is SYGVKD. Trimming removed 2 bases from V and 4 bases from J, with 9 bases in between. CDR3 size: 14 residues. CDR3 nucleotide sequence: TGTGCCATCAGTGAGACTGACGGAGGAAACACCATATATTTT. It codes for CAISETDGGNTIYF.

The genes are TRBV30 and TRBJ1-1, with D possibly matching TRBD1 (6 bases). Germline V gene sequence: CDR1 GTSNPN, CDR2 SVGIG (reference sequence). The CDR3 contains 13 residues. V was shortened by 2 bases and J by 7 bases, with 14 bases between the two germline ends. CDR3 DNA sequence: TGTGCCTGGAGTCGCGGGGGGGCGGGTGAAGCTTTCTTT. It yields the protein CAWSRGGAGEAFF.

CDR3 protein: CASMGSTDTQYF. CDR3 sequence (DNA): TGTGCCAGCATGGGGAGCACAGATACGCAGTATTTT. This chain uses TRBV2 with TRBJ2-3; the D is unclear. The CDR3 length is 12 residues. V was pared by 7 bases and J by 0 bases, with 5 bases between. Germline V gene data show CDR1 as SNHLY and CDR2 as FYNNEI.

The V call is TRBV5-6, the J call TRBJ2-5, with D possibly being TRBD2 (5 bases). This CDR3 spans 12 amino acids. Germline CDR1 SGHDT, CDR2 YYEEEE. V gave up 8 bases and J gave up 7 bases, with 15 bases separating them. CDR3: CASWRGIGTQYF. The CDR3 nucleotides are TGTGCCAGTTGGCGAGGGATAGGGACCCAGTACTTC.

V gene TRBV10-2 combines with J gene TRBJ2-5; D is undetermined. The ends were cut back, 3 bases at V and 5 bases at J, with 10 bases in the middle. The CDR3 length is 13 residues. CDR1 is WSHSY, CDR2 SAAADI, per germline. CDR3: CASSDRLRETQYF. The CDR3 region has the DNA TGCGCCAGCAGTGATAGGTTGAGGGAGACCCAGTACTTC.

This clone has a single count. This chain joins TRBV5-1 and TRBJ1-1; tentatively, D is TRBD1 (5 bases). Trimming left V 0 bases short and J 3 bases short, with 15 bases between. Germline-derived CDR1 and CDR2 are SGHRS and YFSETQ. The CDR3 length is 16 residues. The CDR3 loop is CASSLAPGGDYTEAFF. In DNA, the CDR3 is TGCGCCAGCAGCTTGGCCCCCGGGGGGGATTACACTGAAGCTTTCTTT.

This chain joins TRBV29-1 and TRBJ1-2, with 8 bases that match TRBD1. The CDR3 is 16 amino acids. Germline CDR1 SQVTM, CDR2 ANQGSEA. Losses at the gene ends were 0 bases for V and 4 bases for J; bases not matched to a gene: 10. The CDR3 is CSVEEFVGQGLYGYTF. The DNA of the CDR3 is TGCAGCGTTGAAGAATTTGTAGGACAGGGCCTCTATGGCTACACCTTC.

V and J are TRBV4-1 and TRBJ2-1, with a weak D call TRBD2 (6 bases). Deletions cut 1 base from V and 3 bases from J, with 13 bases between. Germline CDR1 reads MGHRA; CDR2 reads YSYEKL. CDR3 size: 16 residues. Here the CDR3 reads CASSQAQGGLYNEQFF. Written as DNA, the CDR3 is TGCGCCAGCAGCCAAGCCCAGGGAGGACTCTACAATGAGCAGTTCTTC.

V is TRBV5-1 and J is TRBJ2-3; 11 nucleotides align to TRBD2. The V gene end was trimmed by 3 bases and the J gene end by 4 bases; junction bases not matched to a gene: 7. CDR3 length equals 16 residues. Germline CDR1 reads SGHRS; CDR2 reads YFSETQ. The CDR3 spells CASSSPSGRRPDTQYF. Written as DNA, the CDR3 is TGCGCCAGCAGCTCTCCTAGCGGGAGGCGGCCAGATACGCAGTATTTT.

The J gene is TRBJ1-1, the V gene TRBV6-5; 7 bases agree with TRBD1. J gave up 3 bases and V 6 bases, and 7 bases lay outside the gene matches. CDR1 is MNHEY, CDR2 SVGAGI, per germline. This CDR3 contains 14 residues. CDR3 amino acids: CASRLGTADTEAFF. The CDR3 nucleotides are TGTGCCAGCAGGCTCGGGACAGCAGACACTGAAGCTTTCTTT.

The V gene is TRBV28, the J gene TRBJ2-1, with D possibly matching TRBD1 (6 bases). CDR1 and CDR2 from the germline V gene are MDHEN and SYDVKM. The CDR3 is made up of 14 amino acids. V shed 3 bases and J shed 6 bases, with 12 bases lying between them. For the CDR3, the DNA is TGTGCCAGCAGTTTCGTACAGGGTGTCAATGAGCAGTTCTTC. This codes for CASSFVQGVNEQFF. Full variable domain (remainder filled in from reference TRBV28 and TRBJ2-1): DVKVTQSSRYLVKRTGEKVFLECVQDMDHENMFWYRQDPGLGLRLIYFSYDVKMKEKGDIPEGYSVSREKKERFSLILESASTNQTSMYLCASSFVQGVNEQFFGPGTRLTVL.

The J gene is TRBJ2-1, the V gene TRBV18; D uncertain. Per germline, CDR1 KGHSH and CDR2 LQKENI. The V end was cut by 2 bases, the J end by 7 bases, with 9 bases between. The CDR3 extends over 13 amino acids. The CDR3 here is CASSPILKNEQFF. DNA of the CDR3: TGTGCCAGCTCACCAATTTTAAAAAATGAGCAGTTCTTC.

This chain joins TRBV5-5 and TRBJ1-5; D remains ambiguous. Between the trimmed V and J ends, which lost 0 bases and 9 bases, there was a span of 13 bases. The CDR3 contains 14 residues. Germline CDR1 and CDR2: SGHKS and YYEKEE (reference sequence). In DNA, the CDR3 is TGTGCCAGCAGCTTGGTTACGGGTGGGCCGCCCCAGCATTTT. Amino acids: CASSLVTGGPPQHF.